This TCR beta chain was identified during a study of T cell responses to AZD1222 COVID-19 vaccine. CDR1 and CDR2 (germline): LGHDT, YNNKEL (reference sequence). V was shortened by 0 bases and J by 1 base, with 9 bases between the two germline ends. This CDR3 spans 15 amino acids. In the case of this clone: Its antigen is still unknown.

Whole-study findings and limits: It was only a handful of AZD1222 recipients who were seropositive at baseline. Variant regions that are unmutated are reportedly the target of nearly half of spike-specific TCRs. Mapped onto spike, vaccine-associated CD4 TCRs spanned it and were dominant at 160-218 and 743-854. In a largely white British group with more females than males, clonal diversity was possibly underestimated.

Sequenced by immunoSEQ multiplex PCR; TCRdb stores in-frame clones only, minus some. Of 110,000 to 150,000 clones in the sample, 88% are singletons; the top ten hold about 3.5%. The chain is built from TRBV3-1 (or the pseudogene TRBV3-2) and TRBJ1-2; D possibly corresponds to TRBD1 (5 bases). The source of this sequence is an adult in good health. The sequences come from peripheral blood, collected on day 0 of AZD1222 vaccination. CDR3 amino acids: CASSQELTVNYGYTF. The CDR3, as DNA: TGTGCCAGCAGCCAAGAGCTGACAGTTAACTATGGCTACACCTTC.